The clone carrying this TCR beta chain was recorded a few times. Its antigen is as yet unknown. The data derive from a study of T-cell memory formation after mild COVID-19. Using its own MiXCR run on the 5' RACE reads, TCRdb lists one record per CDR3 protein. The data show 15,000 or so distinct CDR3 sequences, around 25% seen once. Regarding the study as a whole: Memory sampled before infection contained some responding clones, suggesting cross-reactive memory joined. CD4+ contracting clones lay mainly in CM and EM, CD8+ ones in EMRA. CD4+ bias marked clones expanding day 15 to 37, unlike balanced contracting clones. For second-wave clones that peaked at day 37, SARS-CoV-2 specificity went unverified.

The CDR3 totals 15 residues. The V gene lost 3 bases and the J gene lost 0 bases, with 9 bases spanning the gap. The germline V gene encodes CDR1 MDHEN and CDR2 SYDVKM. Sequenced: PBMCs or a T cell subset sorted from them (not recorded which). The clonotype originates from a man in his late teens or twenties who had mild COVID-19 (a few samples of this study predate the infection). Cell type and time point are not known. The chain combines TRBV28 with TRBJ1-3; D gene uncertain. CDR3 DNA sequence: TGTGCCAGCAGTTTTGGGAGTTACTCTGGAAACACCATATATTTT. Its protein is CASSFGSYSGNTIYF.